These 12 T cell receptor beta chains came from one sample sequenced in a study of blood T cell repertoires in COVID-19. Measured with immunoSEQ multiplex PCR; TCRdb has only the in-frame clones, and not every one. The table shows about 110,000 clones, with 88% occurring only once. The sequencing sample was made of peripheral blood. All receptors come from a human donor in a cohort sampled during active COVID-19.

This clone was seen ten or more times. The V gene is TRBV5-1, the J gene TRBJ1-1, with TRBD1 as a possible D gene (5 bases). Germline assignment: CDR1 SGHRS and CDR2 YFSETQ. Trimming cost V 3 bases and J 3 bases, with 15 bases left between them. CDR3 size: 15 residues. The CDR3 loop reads CASSSHRFSDTEAFF. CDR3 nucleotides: TGCGCCAGCAGCTCCCACAGGTTTTCCGACACTGAAGCTTTCTTT. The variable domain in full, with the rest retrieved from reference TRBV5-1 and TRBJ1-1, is KAGVTQTPRYLIKTRGQQVTLSCSPISGHRSVSWYQQTPGQGLQFLFEYFSETQRNKGNFPGRFSGRQFSNSRSEMNVSTLELGDSALYLCASSSHRFSDTEAFFGQGTRLTVV.

The CDR3 loop reads CASSYQRGRTEAFF. In DNA, the CDR3 is TGTGCCAGCAGTTACCAACGGGGTAGGACTGAAGCTTTCTTT. The V gene is TRBV6-5, the J gene TRBJ1-1; D gene unclear. This CDR3 is 14 amino acids long. Trimming took off 2 bases at V and 5 bases at J, with 12 bases between the two ends. From germline, CDR1 is MNHEY and CDR2 SVGAGI.

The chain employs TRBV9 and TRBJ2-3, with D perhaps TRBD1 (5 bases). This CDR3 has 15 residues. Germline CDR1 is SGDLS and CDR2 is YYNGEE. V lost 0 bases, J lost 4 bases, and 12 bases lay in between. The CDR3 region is CASSVEGVGSDTQYF. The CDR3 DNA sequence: TGTGCCAGCAGCGTAGAAGGGGTCGGCTCAGATACGCAGTATTTT.

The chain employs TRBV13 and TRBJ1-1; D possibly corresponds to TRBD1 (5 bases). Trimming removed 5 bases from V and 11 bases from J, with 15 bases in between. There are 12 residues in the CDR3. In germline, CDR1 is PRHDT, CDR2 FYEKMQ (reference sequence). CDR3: CASSQGPRKAFF. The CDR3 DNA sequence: TGTGCCAGCAGCCAGGGCCCTAGAAAGGCTTTCTTT.

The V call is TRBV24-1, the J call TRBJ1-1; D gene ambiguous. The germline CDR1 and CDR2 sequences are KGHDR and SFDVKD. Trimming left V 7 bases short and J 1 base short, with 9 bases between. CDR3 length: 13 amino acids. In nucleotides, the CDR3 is TGTGCCACCAGGGCGAGAGGGAACACTGAAGCTTTCTTT. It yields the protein CATRARGNTEAFF.

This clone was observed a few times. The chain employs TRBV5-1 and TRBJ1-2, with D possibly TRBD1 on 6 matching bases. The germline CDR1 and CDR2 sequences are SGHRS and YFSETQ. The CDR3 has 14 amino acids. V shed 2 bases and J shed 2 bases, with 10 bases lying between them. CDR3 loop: CASSFLQGNYGYTF. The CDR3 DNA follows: TGCGCCAGCAGCTTCCTTCAGGGGAACTATGGCTACACCTTC.

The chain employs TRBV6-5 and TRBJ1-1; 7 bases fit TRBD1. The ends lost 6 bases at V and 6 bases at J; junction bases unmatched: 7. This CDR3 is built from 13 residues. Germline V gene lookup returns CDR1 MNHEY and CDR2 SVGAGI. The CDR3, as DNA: TGTGCCAGCAGCCGACAGGGAGTTGCTGAAGCTTTCTTT. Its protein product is CASSRQGVAEAFF.

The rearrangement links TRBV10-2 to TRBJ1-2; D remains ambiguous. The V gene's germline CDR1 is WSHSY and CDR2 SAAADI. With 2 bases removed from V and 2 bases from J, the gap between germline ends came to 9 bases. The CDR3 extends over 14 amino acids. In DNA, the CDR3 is TGCGCCAGCAGTGAGCCGGGGATAAACTATGGCTACACCTTC. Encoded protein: CASSEPGINYGYTF.

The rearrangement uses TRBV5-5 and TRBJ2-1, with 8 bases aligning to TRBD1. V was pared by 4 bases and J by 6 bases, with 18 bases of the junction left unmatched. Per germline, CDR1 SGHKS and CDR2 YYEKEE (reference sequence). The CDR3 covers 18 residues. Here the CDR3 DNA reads TGTGCCAGCAGCCCCGCACTGACTCACAGGGGGAAGGTCAATGAGCAGTTCTTC. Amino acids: CASSPALTHRGKVNEQFF.

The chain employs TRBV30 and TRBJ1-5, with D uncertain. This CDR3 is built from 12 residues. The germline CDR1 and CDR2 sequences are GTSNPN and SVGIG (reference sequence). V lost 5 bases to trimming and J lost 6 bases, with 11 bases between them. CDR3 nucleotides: TGTGCCTGGGGTACTGGAGGTCAGCCCCAGCATTTT. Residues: CAWGTGGQPQHF.

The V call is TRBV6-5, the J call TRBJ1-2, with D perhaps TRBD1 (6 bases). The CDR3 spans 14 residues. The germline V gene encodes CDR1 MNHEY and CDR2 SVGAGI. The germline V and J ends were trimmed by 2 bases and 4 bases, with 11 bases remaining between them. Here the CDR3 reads CASSYGGKGYGYTF. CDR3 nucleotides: TGTGCCAGCAGTTACGGGGGCAAGGGCTATGGCTACACCTTC.

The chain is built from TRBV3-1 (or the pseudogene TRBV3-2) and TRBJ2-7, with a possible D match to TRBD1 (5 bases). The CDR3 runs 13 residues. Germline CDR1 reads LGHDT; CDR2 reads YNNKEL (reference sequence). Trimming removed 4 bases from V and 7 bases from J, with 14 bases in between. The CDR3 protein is CASSLLGAGEQYF. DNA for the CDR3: TGTGCCAGCAGCCTCCTTGGGGCTGGAGAGCAGTACTTC.